A selection of T cell receptor beta chains follows, all from one sample in a study of cytomegalovirus exposure and HLA in healthy donors. Assay: immunoSEQ multiplex PCR; the TCRdb copy retains only in-frame clones and omits some. The sample yields some 270,000 clones, about nine tenths seen once. Sequencing was carried out using PBMCs. The receptors derive from a girl aged 2 to 10 in good health and CMV-seronegative. Both conserved end residues are part of each CDR3. The D gene is left open where the match is weak. A row's size may be missing; if present it is once, few, many or a size class.

d_call clone_size j_call v_call cdr3_nt cdr3_aa
NA NA TRBJ1-3 TRBV9 TGTGCCAGCAGCGCCCGGGACACTGGAAACACCATATATTTT CASSARDTGNTIYF
NA NA TRBJ2-1 TRBV2 TGTGCCAGCAGTGAAGTGTTGAACCCCACCAAGAGCAAGTTCTTC CASSEVLNPTKSKFF
NA NA TRBJ2-5 TRBV25-1 TGTGCCAGCAGTGAATACGGGGTTCAAGAGACCCAGTACTTC CASSEYGVQETQYF
TRBD2 NA TRBJ2-2 TRBV9 TGTGCCAGCAGCGAGCGGGGGGGCCCCGGGGAGCTGTTTTTT CASSERGGPGELFF
TRBD2 NA TRBJ2-7 TRBV27 TGTGCCAGCAGCCTCGCTAGCGGGGGGAGAACCTACGAGCAGTACTTC CASSLASGGRTYEQYF
TRBD2 NA TRBJ2-1 TRBV27 TGTGCCAGCAGTTGGCCCGGGACTAGCGGCGGGACTGAGCAGTTCTTC CASSWPGTSGGTEQFF
NA NA TRBJ2-3 TRBV30 TGTGCCTGGAGTGCGGGGACACCAGATACGCAGTATTTT CAWSAGTPDTQYF
NA NA TRBJ2-1 TRBV4-2 TGTGCCAGCAGCCAAGGCGGGGCATTCTATGAGCAGTTCTTC CASSQGGAFYEQFF
TRBD2 NA TRBJ2-1 TRBV6-5 TGTGCCAGCAGTTACTTGGGGGGGGGTAATGAGCAGTTCTTC CASSYLGGGNEQFF
TRBD2 NA TRBJ2-7 TRBV7-6 TGTGCCAGCAGCTCAGAGCCGGGACTACCTCTCTACGAGCAGTACTTC CASSSEPGLPLYEQYF
TRBD2 NA TRBJ2-1 TRBV7-9 TGTGCCAGCAGCTTACTGGCGGGAGGGGACAGTGAGCAGTTCTTC CASSLLAGGDSEQFF
TRBD1 once TRBJ2-4 TRBV29-1 TGCAGCGTTGAACTTCGGGACAGGAAAAACATTCAGTACTTC CSVELRDRKNIQYF
NA NA TRBJ1-1 TRBV7-8 TGTGCCAGCAGCTTAAGTGGCCTCATGAACACTGAAGCTTTCTTT CASSLSGLMNTEAFF
TRBD1 NA TRBJ1-4 TRBV2 TGTGCCAGCAGTGATGACAGGGTCGAAAAACTGTTTTTT CASSDDRVEKLFF
TRBD2 NA TRBJ2-4 TRBV9 TGTGCCAGCAGCGGAGGGCGGGGGGGCGTTGGTTTAGCCAACATTCAGTACTTC CASSGGRGGVGLANIQYF
TRBD2 few TRBJ2-3 TRBV13 TGTGCCAGCAGCTCACCAGCTAGCGGGGGCGGAGATACGCAGTATTTT CASSSPASGGGDTQYF
NA NA TRBJ2-1 TRBV4-1 TGCGCCAGCAGCCGCCCAACAGGGACCTACAATGAGCAGTTCTTC CASSRPTGTYNEQFF
NA once TRBJ1-4 TRBV20-1 TGCAGTGCTATGGGACTTGAAAAACTGTTTTTT CSAMGLEKLFF
NA NA TRBJ2-6 TRBV10-3 TGTGCCTCGACCGGGACATATTCTGGGGCCAACGTCCTGACTTTC CASTGTYSGANVLTF
NA NA TRBJ1-4 TRBV18 TGTGCCAGCTCAGCAAATACCGCCCGGGAAAAACTGTTTTTT CASSANTAREKLFF
NA NA TRBJ2-2 TRBV11-1 TGTGCCAGCAGCTTAACCACTGCGACTCCGAACACCGGGGAGCTGTTTTTT CASSLTTATPNTGELFF
NA NA TRBJ2-7 TRBV27 TGTGCCAGCAGTTTGTTGGCAGGGTCCTACGAGCAGTACTTC CASSLLAGSYEQYF
TRBD2 NA TRBJ2-7 TRBV5-1 TGCGCCAGCAGCCCGGGACTAGCGGCCTCTCCCCGTGCCGAGCAGTACTTC CASSPGLAASPRAEQYF
NA NA TRBJ1-5 TRBV15 TGTGCCACCAGCAGAGAGGGAGGAGGGACGGGCAATCAGCCCCAGCATTTT CATSREGGGTGNQPQHF
TRBD2 NA TRBJ2-7 TRBV7-6 TGTGCCAGCAGCTTAGCCTTCGGCGGGGGGGTATTCAGCTCCTACGAGCAGTACTTC CASSLAFGGGVFSSYEQYF
TRBD2 NA TRBJ2-5 TRBV6-1 TGTGCCAGCAGTGATGGGGGGGGATGGGAGACCCAGTACTTC CASSDGGGWETQYF
TRBD2 NA TRBJ2-5 TRBV7-2 TGTGCCAGCAGCTTTGAGCGGGGGAGACAAGAGACCCAGTACTTC CASSFERGRQETQYF
TRBD2 once TRBJ2-1 TRBV9 TGTGCCAGCAGCGTTGAGGGAGCGGGGGGGTACAATGAGCAGTTCTTC CASSVEGAGGYNEQFF
NA NA TRBJ1-2 TRBV2 TGTGCCAGCCGAGGGGGGGCGAACTATGGCTACACCTTC CASRGGANYGYTF
TRBD2 once TRBJ2-3 TRBV25-1 TGTGCCAGCAGTGCCCAGCGGGAGGGCCCAGATACGCAGTATTTT CASSAQREGPDTQYF
NA few TRBJ2-7 TRBV6-5 TGTGCCAGCAGTTACGCCTACTCCTACGAGCAGTACTTC CASSYAYSYEQYF
NA NA TRBJ1-2 TRBV7-2 TGTGCCAGCGCATCGCATGACAGTATTTGGGGCTACACCTTC CASASHDSIWGYTF
NA NA TRBJ1-1 TRBV11-2 TGTGCCAGCAGCTTAGGTGTAGCCGGGGGGTGGACTGAAGCTTTCTTT CASSLGVAGGWTEAFF
NA NA TRBJ1-1 TRBV30 TGTGCCTGGAGTTTCGGGGAGAACACTGAAGCTTTCTTT CAWSFGENTEAFF
TRBD2 NA TRBJ2-1 TRBV14 TGTGCCAGCAGCCAACGGGCTAGCGGGACATCTGAGCAGTTCTTC CASSQRASGTSEQFF
NA NA TRBJ2-6 TRBV28 TGTGCCAGCAGTTCTCTAGGGGGTACTGGGGCCAACGTCCTGACTTTC CASSSLGGTGANVLTF
NA NA TRBJ1-1 TRBV5-6 TGTGCCAGCAGCTTGGAGGGAGCAATGAACACTGAAGCTTTCTTT CASSLEGAMNTEAFF
TRBD2 once TRBJ2-3 TRBV30 TGTGCCTGGAGTAGGCTAGCGGGGGGTAGGGATACGCAGTATTTT CAWSRLAGGRDTQYF
TRBD2 NA TRBJ2-5 TRBV6-5 TGTGCCAGCAGTTACACCGGCGGGGGGGCCTTTGAGACCCAGTACTTC CASSYTGGGAFETQYF
TRBD2 NA TRBJ2-1 TRBV2 TGTGCCAGCAGTGACCCCGGGACACCCGGGACTAGCGGGAGAGATGCCTCCTACAATGAGCAGTTCTTC CASSDPGTPGTSGRDASYNEQFF
NA NA TRBJ2-4 TRBV6-1 TGTGCCAGCAGATCACAGGGAGCCAAAAACATTCAGTACTTC CASRSQGAKNIQYF
NA once TRBJ1-2 TRBV28 TGTGCCAGCAGTTTCCCTACAGTGAACTATGGCTACACCTTC CASSFPTVNYGYTF
TRBD1 NA TRBJ2-3 TRBV6-5 TGTGCCAGCAGTCTGACAGGGGCAGATACGCAGTATTTT CASSLTGADTQYF
NA NA TRBJ2-7 TRBV6-1 TGTGCCAGCAGTGAAGCGAGCGGATTCTACGAGCAGTACTTC CASSEASGFYEQYF
NA NA TRBJ1-1 TRBV27 TGTGCCAGCAGCCTACTAGGGGGGAACACTGAAGCTTTCTTT CASSLLGGNTEAFF
NA NA TRBJ2-1 TRBV2 TGTGCCAGCAGTGCTATCTACAATGAGCAGTTCTTC CASSAIYNEQFF
TRBD1 once TRBJ2-2 TRBV19 TGTGCCAGCCCAGGGGGCACCGGGGAGCTGTTTTTT CASPGGTGELFF
NA once TRBJ2-7 TRBV6-5 TGTGCCAGCAGTTACTTGGGGGCGTCCAGCTCCTACGAGCAGTACTTC CASSYLGASSSYEQYF
NA NA TRBJ2-3 TRBV28 TGTGCCAGCAGTTTGTCGGGGGGCCCAGATACGCAGTATTTT CASSLSGGPDTQYF
TRBD2 NA TRBJ2-7 TRBV4-1 TGCGCCAGCAGCCAGGCTAGCGGGACCAGCTCCTACGAGCAGTACTTC CASSQASGTSSYEQYF
TRBD2 NA TRBJ2-7 TRBV6-6 TGTGCCACCCTGGCGGGGGGTCCCCCCTACGAGCAGTACTTC CATLAGGPPYEQYF
NA NA TRBJ1-5 TRBV10-3 TGTGCCATCAGTGAAGCTGCCTCAGGCCAGCCCCAGCATTTT CAISEAASGQPQHF
TRBD2 NA TRBJ2-7 TRBV25-1 TGTGCCAGCCTCGGGACTAGCTTCTACGAGCAGTACTTC CASLGTSFYEQYF
NA once TRBJ2-1 TRBV6-5 TGTGCCAGCAGGCCGGAGGGAAGAAGTGAGCAGTTCTTC CASRPEGRSEQFF